This TCR beta chain was documented in a study of CD8+ T cells in alopecia areata. Whole-study context: Percent affected scalp area, the SALT score, rated treated patients' severity.

The study's findings and limits: Scalp clonality and expanded CD8+ clones among the top 100 showed significant decreases with tofacitinib. Scalp lesions, especially in alopecia totalis/universalis, had higher clonality than normal scalp.

Treatment reported: oral pan-JAK inhibitor, 5-10 mg twice daily. The sequencing template was cDNA reverse transcribed from extracted RNA. Measured with immunoSEQ multiplex PCR; TCRdb has only the in-frame clones, and not every one. The profile covers over 150,000 clones, with around 58% appearing a single time and around an eighth taken by the ten largest. For this clone: No antigen is known for it.

Trimming stripped 1 base from V and 4 bases from J, with 9 bases between. CDR1 and CDR2 (germline): LNHNV, YYDKDF (reference sequence). This CDR3 has 14 amino acids. The clonotype originates from a human donor with alopecia areata. This chain links TRBV15 with TRBJ2-3; D may match TRBD1 or TRBD2 (5 bases each). Sequenced material: CD8+ T cells sorted from blood, taken at week 24, from a patient treated with tofacitinib. This CDR3 reads CATSRGGSSDTQYF. CDR3 DNA: TGTGCCACCAGCAGAGGGGGGAGTTCAGATACGCAGTATTTT. Variable domain in full (rest from reference TRBV15 and TRBJ2-3): DAMVIQNPRYQVTQFGKPVTLSCSQTLNHNVMYWYQQKSSQAPKLLFHYYDKDFNNEADTPDNFQSRRPNTSFCFLDIRSPGLGDTAMYLCATSRGGSSDTQYFGPGTRLTVL.